The rows below give T cell receptor beta chains drawn from one sample of a study of blood T cells in healthy people across ages. TCRdb passed the 5' RACE reads through MiXCR, listing each CDR3 protein once. Among 1.4 million to 1.5 million distinct CDR3 sequences listed, approximately 42% were seen once. Sequenced sample: blood. Receptors were obtained from a woman under 30 in good health. Each CDR3 is given with its conserved first and last residue. A D gene is named only where the DNA matches it firmly. Clone size is shown for a subset of rows, as once, few, many or a class of expanded clone.

CDR3 protein: CASSHPTGKLFF
CDR3 DNA: TGCGCCAGCAGCCACCCGACAGGAAAACTGTTTTTT
CDR3 length: 12
clone size: -
J gene: TRBJ1-4
V gene: TRBV4-1
D gene: -

CDR3 protein: CASSQETSGNDEQYF
CDR3 DNA: TGTGCCAGCAGCCAAGAGACTAGCGGGAACGACGAGCAGTACTTC
CDR3 length: 15
clone size: few
J gene: TRBJ2-7
V gene: TRBV4-2
D gene: TRBD2

CDR3 protein: CSFHAQAGASTDTQYF
CDR3 DNA: TGCAGCTTCCACGCCCAAGCGGGGGCAAGCACAGATACGCAGTATTTT
CDR3 length: 16
clone size: -
J gene: TRBJ2-3
V gene: TRBV29-1
D gene: TRBD2

CDR3 protein: CASSYSASGDTNTGELFF
CDR3 DNA: TGTGCCAGCAGTTACTCGGCTAGCGGGGATACCAACACCGGGGAGCTGTTTTTT
CDR3 length: 18
clone size: few
J gene: TRBJ2-2
V gene: TRBV6-5
D gene: TRBD2

CDR3 protein: CASSLEGTSSTDTQYF
CDR3 DNA: TGCGCCAGCAGCTTGGAGGGAACCTCTAGCACAGATACGCAGTATTTT
CDR3 length: 16
clone size: few
J gene: TRBJ2-3
V gene: TRBV5-1
D gene: -

CDR3 protein: CASSVSGNNEQFF
CDR3 DNA: TGTGCCAGCAGCGTAAGCGGAAACAATGAGCAGTTCTTC
CDR3 length: 13
clone size: many
J gene: TRBJ2-1
V gene: TRBV9
D gene: -

CDR3 protein: CASSVQEPIWGNTIYF
CDR3 DNA: TGTGCCAGCAGCGTACAGGAGCCCATCTGGGGAAACACCATATATTTT
CDR3 length: 16
clone size: -
J gene: TRBJ1-3
V gene: TRBV9
D gene: -

CDR3 protein: CASSSRTGVNNEQFF
CDR3 DNA: TGTGCCAGCAGTTCTCGGACAGGGGTAAACAATGAGCAGTTCTTC
CDR3 length: 15
clone size: -
J gene: TRBJ2-1
V gene: TRBV6-5
D gene: TRBD1

CDR3 protein: CSVKDDGANTEAFF
CDR3 DNA: TGCAGCGTTAAAGATGATGGGGCTAACACTGAAGCTTTCTTT
CDR3 length: 14
clone size: -
J gene: TRBJ1-1
V gene: TRBV29-1
D gene: -

CDR3 protein: CASHGGARNQPQHF
CDR3 DNA: TGTGCCAGCCACGGGGGGGCTCGCAATCAGCCCCAGCATTTT
CDR3 length: 14
clone size: -
J gene: TRBJ1-5
V gene: TRBV12-3/TRBV12-4
D gene: -

CDR3 protein: CASSANPDYPGETQYF
CDR3 DNA: TGCGCCAGCAGTGCAAATCCGGACTATCCTGGGGAGACCCAGTACTTC
CDR3 length: 16
clone size: few
J gene: TRBJ2-5
V gene: TRBV10-1
D gene: -